The clone carrying this TCR beta chain was seen just once. TCRdb's table, derived via immunoSEQ multiplex PCR, lists solely in-frame clones and lacks some. This repertoire shows 2 million to 3 million clones, over 85% found once; its top ten account for approximately 0.35%. This entry is derived from a study of shared clonotypes between healthy human individuals. This CDR3 has 16 residues. The J segment lost 6 bases and the V segment lost 4 bases, leaving 8 bases of the junction unmatched. Germline V gene data show CDR1 as MDHEN and CDR2 as SYDVKM. This chain uses TRBV28 with TRBJ2-1, with 11 bases lining up with TRBD2. The specimen was naive CD4+ T cells from PBMCs. This sample's subset: CD45RA+ positively selected. This receptor was obtained from a young man in good health. Some clones in this sample may be carry-over from other donors' samples. This CDR3 reads CASSSRLAGLGNEQFF. The CDR3 DNA follows: TGTGCCAGCAGTTCTAGACTAGCGGGACTGGGCAATGAGCAGTTCTTC.